Included here is one TCR beta chain sequence, with context. No cognate antigen has been identified for it. Per-nucleotide qualities are absent, and no much larger clonotype sits a single base away. These data are taken from a study of T cell responses to AZD1222 COVID-19 vaccine (dated by TCRdb to about 2021). Background on the whole study: AZD1222 recipients whose second dose came at about 4 weeks and those whose second dose came at about 12 weeks were combined into one group, since spike-specific TCR depth and breadth did not differ between the two schedules. A total of 230 to 250 trial participants underwent TCR sequencing, of whom 207 had received two doses of AZD1222 and 26 had received two doses of the MenACWY control vaccine. Enrollment into the trials was organized by age into subgroups of 18-55, 56-69 and 70-plus years, and those subgroups contained roughly 140, 27 and 60 TCR-sequenced participants, respectively. Overall study results and their limits: Most participants were white British and females outnumbered males, and the authors suggested that clonal diversity may have been underestimated. Conclusions about previously exposed vaccinees are limited, since just five to seven AZD1222 recipients were seropositive for SARS-CoV-2 at baseline. Reportedly, close to half of the unique spike-specific TCRs recognized epitopes lying outside the regions that are mutated in the B.1.351 and B.1.1.7 variants. After two AZD1222 doses, both the breadth and the depth of spike-specific TCRs were significantly higher than at day 0 and than in MenACWY recipients. The 56-69-year group was small, and its depth increase did not reach significance, likely because of low power. CD4 TCRs associated with the vaccine covered the entire spike protein, and the dominant responses were in regions 160-218 and 743-854. Because no day 14 peak-response samples were available, repertoires were characterized only after the peak T cell response.

The CDR3 holds 16 amino acids from the cysteine to the phenylalanine. Here the CDR3 DNA is all that survives: 48 bases in frame from base 1. V and J are truncated by 3 bases and 4 bases respectively, leaving an intervening sequence of 19 bases. The intended sense of this specimen's time point label: baseline before first vaccination. Vaccinee samples were obtained from the UK trials COV001 and COV002, which included a single-blind randomized controlled phase 2/3 trial of AZD1222 (ChAdOx1 nCoV-19) in healthy adults. For TCRbeta chain sequencing, PBMC samples were collected from trial participants at day 0 and at day 28 after the second dose. The CDR3 regions of human TCRbeta chains were analyzed by immunosequencing. Concerning the study's data processing: TCRs in the repertoires were matched against a reference library of SARS-CoV-2-specific TCRs that had been generated with the MIRA antigen-specificity platform. Breadth was defined as the fraction of unique TCRs that were SARS-CoV-2-associated, and depth was defined as the fraction of total T cells that were SARS-CoV-2-associated. Using the MIRA data, every spike-specific TCR was mapped to the spike region that the TCR reacted to and assigned to either a CD4 or a CD8 class. Log10-transformed breadth and depth values were compared by one-way ANOVA with Sidak's multiple comparisons tests. This immuneACCESS table, as held by TCRdb, lists in-frame sequences with V and J called but not all clones. Of the missing ones, under half trace to an unresolved V gene in checked studies; the others have no known cause. V, J and clone size reflect that table, while D and trimming were determined from the DNA. The sample table contains over 100,000 clones; only one count was recorded for roughly nine tenths of them. The ten largest clones add up to approximately 7.9% of the sample.

The sequencing here drew on peripheral blood, taken on day 0 of AZD1222 vaccination. This receptor was obtained from an adult in good health. This chain joins TRBV23-1 to TRBJ2-7; a tentative D match to TRBD2 spans 7 bases. TRBV23-1 is an ORF for which the function is uncertain. The nucleotides read TGCGCCAGCAGTCAGGGCGGGGGCCCGGGGGATTACGAGCAGTACTTC. Its protein reads: CASSQGGGPGDYEQYF.